Shown below are 12 T cell receptor beta chains from a single sample sequenced in a study of T cells in Graves' hyperthyroidism and ophthalmopathy. Amplification of TCR beta CDR3 regions was performed using RNA transcripts as template. The HTBI primer set drove a first-round RT-PCR of the TCR CDR3. In TCRdb, the multiplex PCR reads were re-called with MiXCR into one record per CDR3 protein. Of about 96,000 distinct CDR3 sequences in the sample, approximately 56% were seen once. Material for sequencing was blood. The source is a woman aged 40 to 50 with Graves' hyperthyroidism.

This clonotype was observed a handful of times. The rearrangement links TRBV9 to TRBJ2-2; D might be TRBD1 (6 bases). Germline V gene sequence: CDR1 SGDLS, CDR2 YYNGEE. V lost 5 bases, J lost 2 bases, and 13 bases lay in between. CDR3 size: 15 residues. For the CDR3, the DNA is TGTGCCAGCAGTGCGCCGGGACACAACACCGGGGAGCTGTTTTTT. It encodes CASSAPGHNTGELFF. Variable domain in full (rest from reference TRBV9 and TRBJ2-2): DSGVTQTPKHLITATGQRVTLRCSPRSGDLSVYWYQQSLDQGLQFLIQYYNGEERAKGNILERFSAQQFPDLHSELNLSSLELGDSALYFCASSAPGHNTGELFFGEGSRLTVL.

The chain links TRBV9 to TRBJ2-7; TRBD2 agrees at 8 bases. V trimming: 4 bases; J trimming: 3 bases; junction bases outside the gene matches: 9. Germline-derived CDR1 and CDR2 are SGDLS and YYNGEE. This CDR3 region has 15 residues. The CDR3 bases are TGTGCCAGCAGCCTTCTAGCGGGTGGGGACTACGAGCAGTACTTC. Protein: CASSLLAGGDYEQYF.

V gene TRBV29-1 combines with J gene TRBJ1-2; 7 bases are a match to TRBD1. This CDR3 has 12 residues. In germline, CDR1 is SQVTM, CDR2 ANQGSEA. V lost 4 bases to trimming and J lost 4 bases; unmatched junction nucleotides: 3. This CDR3 reads CSVVTGAYGYTF. The DNA of the CDR3 is TGCAGCGTTGTAACAGGGGCCTATGGCTACACCTTC. Full variable domain (remainder filled in from reference TRBV29-1 and TRBJ1-2): SAVISQKPSRDICQRGTSLTIQCQVDSQVTMMFWYRQQPGQSLTLIATANQGSEATYESGFVIDKFPISRPNLTFSTLTVSNMSPEDSSIYLCSVVTGAYGYTFGSGTRLTVV.

This clonotype was detected only a few times. The rearrangement links TRBV4-2 to TRBJ1-2; 10 bases agree with TRBD1. The length of the CDR3 is 16 residues. Germline assignment: CDR1 LGHNA and CDR2 YNFKEQ. With V trimmed by 8 bases and J by 7 bases, 16 bases remained unmatched. Here the CDR3 reads CASSPEAPGQGIGYTF. The CDR3 DNA reads TGTGCCAGCTCACCAGAAGCCCCGGGACAGGGGATTGGCTACACCTTC.

At least ten counts were recorded for this clonotype. This chain links TRBV7-9 with TRBJ1-1; tentatively, D is TRBD1 (5 bases). CDR1 is SEHNR and CDR2 is FQNEAQ in the germline V gene (reference sequence). The CDR3 consists of 15 residues. V gave up 5 bases and J gave up 4 bases, with 17 bases separating them. The CDR3 nucleotides are TGTGCCAGCAGCGATTACGTGGGGGTGAGCACTGAAGCTTTCTTT. Its protein is CASSDYVGVSTEAFF.

This clonotype was recorded many times. This chain connects TRBV7-2 to TRBJ2-7; D perhaps matches TRBD1 (6 bases). V was clipped by 1 base and J by 3 bases, with 13 bases between them. The V gene's germline CDR1 is SGHTA and CDR2 FQGNSA. This CDR3 is built from 15 residues. CDR3 DNA sequence: TGTGCCAGCAGCTTAGTTCCCAGGGGAAACTACGAGCAGTACTTC. Translation: CASSLVPRGNYEQYF.

This rearrangement joins TRBV7-2 to TRBJ2-7; 8 bases fit TRBD2. The CDR3 is 15 amino acids. The junction had 10 bases not matched to a gene; V was cut back by 5 bases and J by 4 bases. Germline CDR1 SGHTA, CDR2 FQGNSA. CDR3 residues: CASSPRGGRFYEQYF. In nucleotides, the CDR3 is TGTGCCAGCAGCCCCCGGGGCGGGAGGTTTTACGAGCAGTACTTC.

CDR3 region: CASTLDRGITEAFF. The CDR3 coding sequence is TGTGCCAGCACCCTCGACAGGGGGATAACTGAAGCTTTCTTT. The V call is TRBV2, the J call TRBJ1-1; TRBD1 matches 9 bases. The CDR3 has 14 amino acids. V gave up 7 bases and J gave up 5 bases; unmatched junction bases: 8. Germline CDR1 SNHLY, CDR2 FYNNEI.

The chain joins TRBV6-5 to TRBJ2-3, with 13 positions matching TRBD2. Unmatched junction bases numbered 1, after V lost 4 bases and J lost 6 bases. Germline CDR1 and CDR2: MNHEY and SVGAGI. This CDR3 is 14 amino acids long. The CDR3 loop is CASSSLAGGDTQYF. Written as DNA, the CDR3 is TGTGCCAGCAGTTCACTAGCGGGAGGGGATACGCAGTATTTT.

The chain has TRBV2 and TRBJ1-4, with TRBD1 matching over 7 bases. The CDR3 is 14 amino acids. V lost 10 bases to trimming and J lost 8 bases; unmatched junction nucleotides: 13. Germline V gene lookup returns CDR1 SNHLY and CDR2 FYNNEI. Here the CDR3 DNA reads TGTGCCACCAGACAGGGACTAGCGGACGAAAAACTGTTTTTT. This codes for CATRQGLADEKLFF. The full variable domain, with the rest looked up from reference TRBV2 and TRBJ1-4, is EPEVTQTPSHQVTQMGQEVILRCVPISNHLYFYWYRQILGQKVEFLVSFYNNEISEKSEIFDDQFSVERPDGSNFTLKIRSTKLEDSAMYFCATRQGLADEKLFFGSGTQLSVL.

The chain employs TRBV9 and TRBJ1-1; D unclear. Germline V gene lookup returns CDR1 SGDLS and CDR2 YYNGEE. The CDR3 is 13 amino acids. With 3 bases removed from V and 6 bases from J, the gap between germline ends came to 12 bases. The DNA of the CDR3 is TGTGCCAGCAGCGGGGGATCCGTGGCTGAAGCTTTCTTT. This gives the protein CASSGGSVAEAFF.

The chain links TRBV20-1 to TRBJ2-2, with D tentatively TRBD2 (6 bases). CDR1 DFQATT and CDR2 SNEGSKA come from the germline V gene (reference sequence). Trimming stripped 1 base from V and 2 bases from J, with 8 bases between. The CDR3 spans 14 residues. The CDR3 DNA is TGCAGTGCTAGAGGCGGGGCCAACACCGGGGAGCTGTTTTTT. As protein: CSARGGANTGELFF.